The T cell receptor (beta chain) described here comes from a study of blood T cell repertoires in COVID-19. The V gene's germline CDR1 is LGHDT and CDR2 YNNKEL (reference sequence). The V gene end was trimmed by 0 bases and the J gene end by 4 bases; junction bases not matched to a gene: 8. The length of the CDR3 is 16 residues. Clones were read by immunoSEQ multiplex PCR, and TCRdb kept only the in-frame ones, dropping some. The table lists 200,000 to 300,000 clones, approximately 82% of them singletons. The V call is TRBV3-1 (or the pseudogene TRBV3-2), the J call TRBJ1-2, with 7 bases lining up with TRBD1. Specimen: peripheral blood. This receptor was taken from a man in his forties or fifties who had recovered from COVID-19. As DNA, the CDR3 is TGTGCCAGCAGCCAAGACGTACAGGGGATCCCCTATGGCTACACCTTC. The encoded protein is CASSQDVQGIPYGYTF.